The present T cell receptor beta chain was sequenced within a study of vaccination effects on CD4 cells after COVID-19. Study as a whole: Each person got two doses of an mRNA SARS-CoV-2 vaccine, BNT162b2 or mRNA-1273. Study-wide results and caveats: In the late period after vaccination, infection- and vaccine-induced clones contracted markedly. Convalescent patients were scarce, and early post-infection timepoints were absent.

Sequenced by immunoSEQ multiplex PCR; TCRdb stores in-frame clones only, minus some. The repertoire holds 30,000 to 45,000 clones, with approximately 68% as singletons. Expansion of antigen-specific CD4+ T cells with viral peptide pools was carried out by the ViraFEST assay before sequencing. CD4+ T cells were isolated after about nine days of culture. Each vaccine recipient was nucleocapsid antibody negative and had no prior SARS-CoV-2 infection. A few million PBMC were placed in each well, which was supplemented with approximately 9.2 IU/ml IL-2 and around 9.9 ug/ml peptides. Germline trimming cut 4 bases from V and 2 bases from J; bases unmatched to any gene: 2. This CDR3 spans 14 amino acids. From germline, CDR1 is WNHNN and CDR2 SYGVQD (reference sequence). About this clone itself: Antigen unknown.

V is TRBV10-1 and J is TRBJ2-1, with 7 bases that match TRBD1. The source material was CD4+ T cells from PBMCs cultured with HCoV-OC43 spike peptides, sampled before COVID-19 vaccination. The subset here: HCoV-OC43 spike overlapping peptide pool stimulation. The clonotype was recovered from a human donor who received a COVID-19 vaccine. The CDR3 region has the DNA TGCGCCAGCAGTGCCGGGACAGCCTACAATGAGCAGTTCTTC. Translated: CASSAGTAYNEQFF.